This TCR beta chain comes out of a study of monozygotic twins with inflammatory bowel disease. General study findings and limits: Healthy co-twins had higher TCRbeta inverse Simpson diversity than their IBD twins. Repertoire likeness was no different across concordant and discordant twins, perhaps owing to restricted power. Separate T cell subtypes could not be resolved from one another.

Through template switching, UMIs that included a 6-nucleotide sample barcode were added. TCRdb reprocessed the 5' RACE reads and keeps a single row for each CDR3 protein, giving no DNA. Recorded for this sample: 200,000 to 250,000 distinct CDR3 sequences. About this clonotype: Its cognate antigen is unknown.

The CDR3 extends over 16 amino acids. Germline V gene sequence: CDR1 MDHEN, CDR2 SYDVKM. This chain links TRBV28 with TRBJ1-2. This receptor was identified in a human donor with ulcerative colitis or Crohn's disease, or a healthy co-twin of an affected twin (not recorded which). Material for sequencing was blood. The CDR3 spells CASSLGTRTANYGYTF.